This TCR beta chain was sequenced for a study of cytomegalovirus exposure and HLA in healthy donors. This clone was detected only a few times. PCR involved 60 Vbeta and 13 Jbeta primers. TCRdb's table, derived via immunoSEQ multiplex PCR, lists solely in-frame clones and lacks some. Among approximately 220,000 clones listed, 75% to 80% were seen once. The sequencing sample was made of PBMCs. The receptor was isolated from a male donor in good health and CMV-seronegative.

CDR3 amino acids: CSASEDSEQYF. The CDR3 DNA reads TGCAGTGCTAGTGAGGACAGCGAGCAGTACTTC. The chain uses TRBV20-1 and TRBJ2-7, with a possible D match to TRBD1 (6 bases). With 3 bases removed from V and 6 bases from J, the gap between germline ends came to 9 bases. CDR1 is DFQATT and CDR2 is SNEGSKA in the germline V gene (reference sequence). This CDR3 has 11 residues.